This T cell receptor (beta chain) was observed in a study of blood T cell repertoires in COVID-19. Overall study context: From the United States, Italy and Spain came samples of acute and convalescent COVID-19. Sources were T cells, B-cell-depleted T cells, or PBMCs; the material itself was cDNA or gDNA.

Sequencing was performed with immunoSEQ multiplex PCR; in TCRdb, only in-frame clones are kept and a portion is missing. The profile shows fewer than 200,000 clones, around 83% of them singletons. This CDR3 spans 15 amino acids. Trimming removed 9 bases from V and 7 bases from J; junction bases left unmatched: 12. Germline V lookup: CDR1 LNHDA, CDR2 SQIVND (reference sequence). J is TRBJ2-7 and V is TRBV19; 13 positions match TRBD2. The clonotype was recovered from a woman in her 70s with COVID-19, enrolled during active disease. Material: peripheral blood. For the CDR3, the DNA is TGTGCCAGCGAGTCCGGGACTAGCGGGATGCGGGAGCAGTACTTC. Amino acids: CASESGTSGMREQYF.